This TCR beta chain is drawn from a study of blood T cell repertoires in COVID-19. For the study at large: Samples of COVID-19 (acute and convalescent) were obtained from the United States, Italy and Spain. In each case, the material was cDNA or gDNA derived from T cells, B-cell-depleted T cells, or PBMCs.

Original data processing: Reference gene primer amplification gave estimated nucleated cell counts. Sequencing was performed with immunoSEQ multiplex PCR; in TCRdb, only in-frame clones are kept and a portion is missing. The D gene and trimming were derived from the DNA, and the V and J assignments and clone size from that table. This table has about 120,000 clones, around four fifths appearing once. The sample was peripheral blood. The sequence came from a young man with acute or convalescent COVID-19.

CDR3 bases: TGTGCCAGCAGTAGCCAGGGGGCCTACAATGAGCAGTTCTTC. Amino acids: CASSSQGAYNEQFF. The V gene is TRBV6-5, the J gene TRBJ2-1, with 7 bases aligning to TRBD1. Trimming cost V 5 bases and J 2 bases; bases outside gene matches: 3. CDR1 and CDR2 (germline): MNHEY, SVGAGI. The CDR3 is 14 amino acids.